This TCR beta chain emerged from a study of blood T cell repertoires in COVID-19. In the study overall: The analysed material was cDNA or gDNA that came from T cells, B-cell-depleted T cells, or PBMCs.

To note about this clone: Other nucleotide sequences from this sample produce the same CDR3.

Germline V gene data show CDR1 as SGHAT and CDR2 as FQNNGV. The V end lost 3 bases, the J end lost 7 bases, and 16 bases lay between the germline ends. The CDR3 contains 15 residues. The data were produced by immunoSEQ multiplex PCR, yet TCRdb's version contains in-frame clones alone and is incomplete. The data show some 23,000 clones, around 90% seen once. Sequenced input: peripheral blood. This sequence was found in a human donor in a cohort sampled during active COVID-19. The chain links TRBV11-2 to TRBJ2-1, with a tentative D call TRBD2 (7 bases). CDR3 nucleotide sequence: TGTGCCAGCAGCTTTAGGGGGGAGGGGCGGAATGAGCAGTTCTTC. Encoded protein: CASSFRGEGRNEQFF.